Reported below is one T cell receptor beta chain. The data derive from a study of blood T cell repertoires in COVID-19. Profiling relied on immunoSEQ multiplex PCR, and the TCRdb table lists in-frame clones only, not all of them. This sample carries more than 450,000 clones, 87% of them seen once, and the ten largest clones take 0.7%. The clonotype comes from a young woman who had recovered from COVID-19. Material for sequencing was PBMCs or T cells enriched from blood (not recorded which).

The CDR3 is CASEGRGTEAFF. Written as DNA, the CDR3 is TGTGCCAGCGAGGGGCGGGGGACTGAAGCTTTCTTT. The rearrangement joins TRBV28 to TRBJ1-1, with D possibly matching TRBD1 (5 bases). This CDR3 comprises 12 residues. The V end lost 8 bases, the J end lost 5 bases, and 12 bases lay between the germline ends. Looked up from germline, CDR1 is MDHEN and CDR2 is SYDVKM.